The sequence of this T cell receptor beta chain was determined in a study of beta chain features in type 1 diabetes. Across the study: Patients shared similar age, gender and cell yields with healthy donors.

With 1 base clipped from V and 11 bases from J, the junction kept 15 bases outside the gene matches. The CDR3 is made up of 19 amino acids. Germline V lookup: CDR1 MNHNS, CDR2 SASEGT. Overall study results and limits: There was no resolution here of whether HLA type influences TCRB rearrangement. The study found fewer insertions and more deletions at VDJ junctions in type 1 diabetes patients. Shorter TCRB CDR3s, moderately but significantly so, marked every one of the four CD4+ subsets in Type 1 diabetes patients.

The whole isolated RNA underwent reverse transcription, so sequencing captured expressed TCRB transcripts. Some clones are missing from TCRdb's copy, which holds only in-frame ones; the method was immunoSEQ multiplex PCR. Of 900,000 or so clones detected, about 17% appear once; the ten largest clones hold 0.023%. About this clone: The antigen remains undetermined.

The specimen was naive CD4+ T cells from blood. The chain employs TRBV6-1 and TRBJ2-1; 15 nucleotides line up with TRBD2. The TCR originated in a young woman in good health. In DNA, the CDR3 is TGTGCCAGCAGTGAAGTGAGGTCCTCCGGGGGGACTAGCGGGAGGCAGCAGTTCTTC. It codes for CASSEVRSSGGTSGRQQFF.